This T cell receptor beta chain stems from a study of OX40 agonist ivuxolimab in advanced cancers. Study as a whole: Antecedent anti-PD-1, anti-PD-L1 or anti-CTLA-4 therapy was permissible, with about 40% having received some.

The study, taken as a whole, reports: Fewer expanded clones were found on average in CD4+ than in CD8+ T cells.

Sampled blood was obtained at baseline, cycle 4 day 1, and cycle 7 day 1. Germline V CDR1 and CDR2: MNHNY, SVGAGI (reference sequence). The ends lost 6 bases at V and 1 base at J; junction bases unmatched: 4. CDR3 length equals 14 residues. Generated by immunoSEQ multiplex PCR, the TCRdb table keeps only in-frame clones and is missing some. This table has about 68,000 clones, roughly 80% appearing once. With regard to this clone: The antigen remains unidentified.

This clonotype originated in an adult with an advanced solid tumor such as melanoma, head and neck, liver or kidney cancer. Sequencing used CD4+ or CD8+ T cells sorted from blood, obtained in a trial of the OX40 agonist ivuxolimab. The V gene is TRBV6-6, the J gene TRBJ2-7; TRBD1 aligns across 9 bases. CDR3 in amino acids: CASRPGQGSYEQYF. In nucleotides, the CDR3 is TGTGCCAGCAGACCCGGACAGGGGTCCTACGAGCAGTACTTC.